The clone carrying this T cell receptor beta chain showed up just a few times. The antigen is not known. This record belongs to a study of T cells after yellow fever vaccination. Template-switching 5'RACE yielded the TCR cDNA; a universal primer site and UMIs were added in the process. TCRdb passed the 5' RACE reads through MiXCR, listing each CDR3 protein once. The table records 250,000 or so distinct CDR3 sequences, over 6.5% of them present only once. From germline, CDR1 is MNHNS and CDR2 SASEGT. V lost 6 bases to trimming and J lost 2 bases, with 11 bases between them. This CDR3 comprises 15 residues. Study-level points and caveats: Reappearance after the booster was observed for most primary-vaccination clones (about 96% CD4, about 91% CD8).

The material was CD4+ T cells sorted from PBMCs, obtained on the day of the yellow fever booster vaccination. The sequence was obtained from a man between 25 and 39 years old who received the YFV17D yellow fever vaccine. The V call is TRBV6-1, the J call TRBJ2-6, with no clear D. DNA for the CDR3: TGTGCCAGCAGGTCGGGCGGTACTGGGGCCAACGTCCTGACTTTC. Protein: CASRSGGTGANVLTF.